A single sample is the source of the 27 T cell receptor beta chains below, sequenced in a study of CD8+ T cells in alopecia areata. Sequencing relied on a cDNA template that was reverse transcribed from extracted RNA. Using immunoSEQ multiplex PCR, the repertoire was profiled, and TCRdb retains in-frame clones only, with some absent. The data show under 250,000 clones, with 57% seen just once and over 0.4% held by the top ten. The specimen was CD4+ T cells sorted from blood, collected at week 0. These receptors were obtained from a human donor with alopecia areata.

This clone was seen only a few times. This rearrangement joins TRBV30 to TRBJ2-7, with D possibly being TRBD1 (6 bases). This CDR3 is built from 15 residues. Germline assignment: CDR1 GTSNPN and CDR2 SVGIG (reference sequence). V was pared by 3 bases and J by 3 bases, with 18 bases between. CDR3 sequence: CAWSPRGRGGYEQYF. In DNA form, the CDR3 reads TGTGCCTGGAGCCCCAGGGGCAGGGGTGGCTACGAGCAGTACTTC.

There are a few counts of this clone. The CDR3 reads CASRPDRGGNQPQHF. The CDR3 DNA reads as TGTGCCAGCAGACCCGACAGGGGAGGCAATCAGCCCCAGCATTTT. V is TRBV2 and J is TRBJ1-5, with 8 bases fitting TRBD1. The V segment lost 6 bases and the J segment 2 bases; nucleotides outside the gene matches: 6. The CDR3 is made up of 15 amino acids. Germline lookup yields CDR1 SNHLY and CDR2 FYNNEI. The entire variable domain, with the rest obtained from reference TRBV2 and TRBJ1-5, is as follows: EPEVTQTPSHQVTQMGQEVILRCVPISNHLYFYWYRQILGQKVEFLVSFYNNEISEKSEIFDDQFSVERPDGSNFTLKIRSTKLEDSAMYFCASRPDRGGNQPQHFGDGTRLSIL.

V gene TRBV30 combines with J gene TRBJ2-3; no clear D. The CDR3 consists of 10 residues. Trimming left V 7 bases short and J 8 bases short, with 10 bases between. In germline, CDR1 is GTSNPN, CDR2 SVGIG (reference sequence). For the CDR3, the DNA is TGTGCCTACCTCAGGAGTACGCAGTATTTT. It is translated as CAYLRSTQYF.

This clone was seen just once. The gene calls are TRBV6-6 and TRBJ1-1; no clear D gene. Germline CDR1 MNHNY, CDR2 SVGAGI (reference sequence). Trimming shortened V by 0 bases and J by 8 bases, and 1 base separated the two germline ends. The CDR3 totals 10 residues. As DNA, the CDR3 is TGTGCCAGCAGTTACTCGGAAGCTTTCTTT. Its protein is CASSYSEAFF.

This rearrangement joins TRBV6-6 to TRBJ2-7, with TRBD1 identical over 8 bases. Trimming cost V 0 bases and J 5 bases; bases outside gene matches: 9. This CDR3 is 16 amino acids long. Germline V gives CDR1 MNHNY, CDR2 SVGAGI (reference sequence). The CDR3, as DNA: TGTGCCAGCAGTTACTCGCAGGACAGGGAAGGGGACGAGCAGTACTTC. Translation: CASSYSQDREGDEQYF.

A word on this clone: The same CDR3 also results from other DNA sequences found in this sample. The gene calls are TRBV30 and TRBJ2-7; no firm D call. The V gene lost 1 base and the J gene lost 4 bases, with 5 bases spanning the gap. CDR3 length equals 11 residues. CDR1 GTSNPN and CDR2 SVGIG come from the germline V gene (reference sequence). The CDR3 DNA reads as TGTGCCTGGAGTGCTTCGTACGAGCAGTACTTC. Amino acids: CAWSASYEQYF.

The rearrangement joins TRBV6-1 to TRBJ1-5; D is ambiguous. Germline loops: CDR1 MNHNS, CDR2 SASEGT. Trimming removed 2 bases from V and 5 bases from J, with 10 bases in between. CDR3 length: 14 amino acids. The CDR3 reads CASSEFRSDQPQHF. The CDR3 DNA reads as TGTGCCAGCAGTGAATTCCGGTCCGATCAGCCCCAGCATTTT.

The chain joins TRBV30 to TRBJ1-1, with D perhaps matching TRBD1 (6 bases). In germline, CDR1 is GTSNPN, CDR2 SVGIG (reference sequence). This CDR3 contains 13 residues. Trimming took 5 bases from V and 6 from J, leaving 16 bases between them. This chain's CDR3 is CAWSTTGTPEAFF. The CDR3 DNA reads TGTGCCTGGTCTACAACAGGGACGCCTGAAGCTTTCTTT.

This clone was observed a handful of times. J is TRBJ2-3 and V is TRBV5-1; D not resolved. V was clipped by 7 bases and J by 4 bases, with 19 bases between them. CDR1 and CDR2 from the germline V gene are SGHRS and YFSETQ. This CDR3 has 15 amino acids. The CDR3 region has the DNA TGCGCCAGCCTCCTGGGCAGGAGCTCATCAGATACGCAGTATTTT. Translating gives CASLLGRSSSDTQYF.

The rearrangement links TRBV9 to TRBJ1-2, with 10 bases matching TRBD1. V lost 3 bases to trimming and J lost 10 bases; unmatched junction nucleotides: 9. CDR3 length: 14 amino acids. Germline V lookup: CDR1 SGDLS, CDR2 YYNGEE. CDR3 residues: CASSALTGGEDYTF. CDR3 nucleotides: TGTGCCAGCAGCGCACTGACAGGGGGCGAAGACTACACCTTC.

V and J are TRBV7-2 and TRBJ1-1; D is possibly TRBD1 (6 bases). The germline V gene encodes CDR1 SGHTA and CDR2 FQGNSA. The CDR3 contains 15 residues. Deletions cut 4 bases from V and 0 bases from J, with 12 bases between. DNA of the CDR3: TGTGCCAGCAGCTCACAAGGGACAATGAACACTGAAGCTTTCTTT. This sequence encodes CASSSQGTMNTEAFF.

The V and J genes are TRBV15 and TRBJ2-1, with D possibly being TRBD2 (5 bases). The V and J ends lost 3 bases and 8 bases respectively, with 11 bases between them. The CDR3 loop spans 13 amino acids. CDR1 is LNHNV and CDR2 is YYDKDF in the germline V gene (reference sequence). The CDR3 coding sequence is TGTGCCACCAGCAGGGGTAGCGTCCATGAGCAGTTCTTC. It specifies CATSRGSVHEQFF.

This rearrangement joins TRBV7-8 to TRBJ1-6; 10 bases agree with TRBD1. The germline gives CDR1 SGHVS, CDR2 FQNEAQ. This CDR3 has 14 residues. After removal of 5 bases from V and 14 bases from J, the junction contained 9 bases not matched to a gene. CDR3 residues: CASSQRDRGEALHF. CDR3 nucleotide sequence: TGTGCCAGCAGCCAACGGGACAGGGGTGAGGCCCTCCACTTT.

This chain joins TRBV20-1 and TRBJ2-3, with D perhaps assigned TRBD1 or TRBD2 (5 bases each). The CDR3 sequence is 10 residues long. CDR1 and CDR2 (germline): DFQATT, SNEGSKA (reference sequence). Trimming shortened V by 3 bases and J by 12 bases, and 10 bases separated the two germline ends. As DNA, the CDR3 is TGCAGTGCTAGCGGGGCCATTCAGTATTTT. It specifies CSASGAIQYF.

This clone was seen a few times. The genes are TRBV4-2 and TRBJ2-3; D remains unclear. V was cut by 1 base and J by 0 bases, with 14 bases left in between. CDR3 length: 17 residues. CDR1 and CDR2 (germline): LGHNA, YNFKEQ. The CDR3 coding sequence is TGTGCCAGCAGCCAAGTGGTGAAAGGGCTCAGCACAGATACGCAGTATTTT. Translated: CASSQVVKGLSTDTQYF.

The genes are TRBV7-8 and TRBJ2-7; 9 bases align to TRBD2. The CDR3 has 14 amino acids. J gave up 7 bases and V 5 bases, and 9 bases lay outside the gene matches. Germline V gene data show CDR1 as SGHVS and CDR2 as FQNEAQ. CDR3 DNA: TGTGCCAGCAGCCTTAGACTAGCGGTGTGGGAGCAGTACTTC. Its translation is CASSLRLAVWEQYF.

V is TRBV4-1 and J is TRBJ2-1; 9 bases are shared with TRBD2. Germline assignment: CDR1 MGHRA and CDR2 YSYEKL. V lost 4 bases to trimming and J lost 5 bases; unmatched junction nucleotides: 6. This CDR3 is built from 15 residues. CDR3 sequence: CASSPGLARHNEQFF. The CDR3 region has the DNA TGCGCCAGCAGCCCGGGACTAGCCAGGCACAATGAGCAGTTCTTC.

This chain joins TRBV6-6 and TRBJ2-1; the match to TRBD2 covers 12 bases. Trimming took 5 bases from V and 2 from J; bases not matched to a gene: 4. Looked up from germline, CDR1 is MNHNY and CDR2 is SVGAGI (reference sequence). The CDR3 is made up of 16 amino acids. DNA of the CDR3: TGTGCCAGCAGTCGTCTAGCGGGAGGGGCCTACAATGAGCAGTTCTTC. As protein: CASSRLAGGAYNEQFF.

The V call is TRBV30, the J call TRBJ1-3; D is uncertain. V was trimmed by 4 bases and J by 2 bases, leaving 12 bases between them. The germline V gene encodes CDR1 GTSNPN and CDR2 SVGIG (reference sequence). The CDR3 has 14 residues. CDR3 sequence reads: CAWTLRSAGNTIYF. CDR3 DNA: TGTGCCTGGACCCTGAGGTCTGCTGGAAACACCATATATTTT.

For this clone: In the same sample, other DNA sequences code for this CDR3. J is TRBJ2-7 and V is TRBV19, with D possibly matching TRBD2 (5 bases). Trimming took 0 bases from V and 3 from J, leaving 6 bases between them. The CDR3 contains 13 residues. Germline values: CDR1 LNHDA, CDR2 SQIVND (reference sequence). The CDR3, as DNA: TGTGCCAGTAGTATAGATCGGGACTACGAGCAGTACTTC. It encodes CASSIDRDYEQYF.

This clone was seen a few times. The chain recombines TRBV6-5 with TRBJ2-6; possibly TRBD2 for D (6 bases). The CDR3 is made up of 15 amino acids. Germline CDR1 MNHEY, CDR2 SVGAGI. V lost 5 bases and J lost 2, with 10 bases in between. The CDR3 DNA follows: TGTGCCAGCAGTCTTCGGAGGGCTGGGGCCAACGTCCTGACTTTC. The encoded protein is CASSLRRAGANVLTF.

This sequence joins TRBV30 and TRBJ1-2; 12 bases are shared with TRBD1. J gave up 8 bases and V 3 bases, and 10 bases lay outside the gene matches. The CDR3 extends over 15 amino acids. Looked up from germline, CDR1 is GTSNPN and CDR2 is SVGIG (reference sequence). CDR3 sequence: CAWRGQGAKSYGYTF. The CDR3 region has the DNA TGTGCCTGGAGGGGACAGGGGGCGAAGAGTTACGGCTACACCTTC.

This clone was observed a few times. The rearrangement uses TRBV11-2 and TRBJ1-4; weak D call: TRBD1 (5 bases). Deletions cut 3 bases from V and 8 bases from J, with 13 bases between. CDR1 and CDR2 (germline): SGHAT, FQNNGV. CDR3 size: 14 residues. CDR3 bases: TGTGCCAGCAGCTTCCGGGGACGGGGGGAAAAACTGTTTTTT. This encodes CASSFRGRGEKLFF.

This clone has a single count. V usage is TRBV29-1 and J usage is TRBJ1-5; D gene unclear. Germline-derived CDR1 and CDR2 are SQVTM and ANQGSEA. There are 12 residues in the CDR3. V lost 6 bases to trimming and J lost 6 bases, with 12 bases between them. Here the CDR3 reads CSVTFGGQPQHF. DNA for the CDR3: TGCAGCGTGACGTTTGGCGGTCAGCCCCAGCATTTT.

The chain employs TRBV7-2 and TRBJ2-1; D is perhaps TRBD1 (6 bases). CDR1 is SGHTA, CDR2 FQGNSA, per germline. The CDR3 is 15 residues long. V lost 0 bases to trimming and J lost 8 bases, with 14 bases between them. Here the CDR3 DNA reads TGTGCCAGCAGCTTAGCGCTGGCCAGGGGCCATGAGCAGTTCTTC. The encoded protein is CASSLALARGHEQFF.

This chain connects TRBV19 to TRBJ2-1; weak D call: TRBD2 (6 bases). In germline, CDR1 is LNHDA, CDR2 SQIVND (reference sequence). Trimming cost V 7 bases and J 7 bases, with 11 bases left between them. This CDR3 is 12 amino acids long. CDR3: CASMEGRNEQFF. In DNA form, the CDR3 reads TGTGCCAGTATGGAGGGACGAAATGAGCAGTTCTTC.

CDR3 coding DNA: TGTGCCAGCAGTCTGGGGTCGCGTGGGTACGAGCAGTACTTC. Translating gives CASSLGSRGYEQYF. The V call is TRBV6-5, the J call TRBJ2-7; D not certain. Trimming pared 5 bases from V and 4 bases from J, leaving 15 bases between. The CDR3 is 14 amino acids. CDR1 is MNHEY and CDR2 is SVGAGI in the germline V gene.